This T cell receptor beta chain was sequenced for a study of T cell responses to AZD1222 COVID-19 vaccine. Profiled with immunoSEQ multiplex PCR; TCRdb holds only in-frame clones, not every one. The sample has about 100,000 clones, 89% seen once. The study's findings and limits: Donors, mostly white British, included more females; clonal diversity was possibly underestimated. Repertoires were sampled only after the peak T cell response. The study found Spike-specific TCR breadth and depth rose after two AZD1222 doses. Distributed over spike, vaccine-associated CD4 TCRs predominated at 160-218 and 743-854.

CDR3 length: 13 residues. From germline, CDR1 is MGHRA and CDR2 YSYEKL. V was clipped by 6 bases and J by 5 bases; unmatched bases: 3. About this clone itself: The target antigen is unknown.

The clonotype comes from an adult in good health. This chain links TRBV4-1 with TRBJ1-5, with 8 bases fitting TRBD1. This material consisted of peripheral blood, taken on day 0 of AZD1222 vaccination. The CDR3 loop is CASSLTGDQPQHF. The CDR3 nucleotides read TGCGCCAGCAGTCTGACAGGGGATCAGCCCCAGCATTTT.